One and the same sample provided the 12 T cell receptor beta chains below, sequenced in a study of T cells in Graves' hyperthyroidism and ophthalmopathy. Template material for amplifying TCR beta CDR3 regions consisted of RNA transcripts. First-round RT-PCR of the TCR CDR3 relied on the HTBI primer set. TCRdb passed the multiplex PCR reads through MiXCR, listing each CDR3 protein once. The data hold hundreds of thousands of distinct CDR3 sequences, with 40% to 55% observed a single time. Sequenced material: peripheral blood or thyroid tissue (not recorded which). The receptors originated from an adult man with Graves' disease, either hyperthyroidism or ophthalmopathy (not recorded which).

With respect to this clonotype: It may be a read error: a sequence one base away is much more abundant. The V gene is TRBV7-9, the J gene TRBJ2-7, with a weak D call TRBD1 (5 bases). The CDR3 is 12 residues long. Germline CDR1 and CDR2: SEHNR and FQNEAQ (reference sequence). V was pared by 3 bases and J by 6 bases, with 9 bases between. CDR3 nucleotides: TGTGCCAGCAGCTTCGTTCAGGGCGAGCAGTACTTC. It is translated as CASSFVQGEQYF.

The sample holds one count of this clonotype. The chain is built from TRBV6-5 and TRBJ2-5; 7 nucleotides align to TRBD1. The J call may be wrong; the DNA end is better matched by TRBJ2-7. Looked up from germline, CDR1 is MNHEY and CDR2 is SVGAGI. The CDR3 totals 14 residues. CDR3 sequence (DNA): TGTGCCAGCAGCTACACCGGGACAGAATACGAGCAGTACTTC. This encodes CASSYTGTEYEQYF.

This clonotype came up a few times. V and J are TRBV2 and TRBJ1-5; D unclear. Trimming removed 7 bases at V and 2 bases at J, with 18 bases between. The CDR3 contains 16 residues. Germline CDR1 SNHLY, CDR2 FYNNEI. CDR3 sequence reads: CASIEAGASGNQPQHF. The CDR3 nucleotides are TGTGCCAGCATCGAAGCCGGAGCATCAGGCAATCAGCCCCAGCATTTT. Drawing the rest from reference TRBV2 and TRBJ1-5, the complete variable domain is EPEVTQTPSHQVTQMGQEVILRCVPISNHLYFYWYRQILGQKVEFLVSFYNNEISEKSEIFDDQFSVERPDGSNFTLKIRSTKLEDSAMYFCASIEAGASGNQPQHFGDGTRLSIL.

This chain uses TRBV7-9 with TRBJ2-5; 8 bases are shared with TRBD2. The CDR3 is made up of 14 amino acids. J lost 8 bases, V lost 1 base, and 6 bases had no gene match. Germline lookup yields CDR1 SEHNR and CDR2 FQNEAQ (reference sequence). This CDR3 is CASSLVSLAGTQYF. In DNA form, the CDR3 reads TGTGCCAGCAGCTTAGTGAGTTTAGCGGGAACCCAGTACTTC.

The rearrangement joins TRBV29-1 to TRBJ2-7, with 12 positions matching TRBD2. CDR3 size: 13 residues. Germline V gene data show CDR1 as SQVTM and CDR2 as ANQGSEA. The junction had 4 bases not matched to a gene; V was cut back by 5 bases and J by 5 bases. The CDR3: CSVTSGRQNEQYF. The CDR3 region has the DNA TGCAGCGTTACTAGCGGGAGGCAAAACGAGCAGTACTTC.

This clonotype appeared a few times. A much bigger clone sits one base away, suggesting this may be a read error. The chain joins TRBV9 to TRBJ1-2; D is perhaps TRBD1 (6 bases). CDR3 length: 9 amino acids. Per germline, CDR1 SGDLS and CDR2 YYNGEE. The V and J ends lost 3 bases and 12 bases respectively, with 6 bases between them. The CDR3: CASSEGDTF. The DNA of the CDR3 is TGTGCCAGCAGCGAGGGGGACACCTTC.

This chain uses TRBV5-1 with TRBJ1-1, with D unclear. The CDR3 has 14 amino acids. CDR1 and CDR2 (germline): SGHRS, YFSETQ. V was trimmed by 1 base and J by 4 bases, leaving 11 bases between them. The CDR3, as DNA: TGCGCCAGCAGCTTGCTCCCCTCCTCCACTGAAGCTTTCTTT. It encodes CASSLLPSSTEAFF.

The J gene is TRBJ1-3, the V gene TRBV6-1, with D uncertain. This CDR3 spans 17 amino acids. The V gene's germline CDR1 is MNHNS and CDR2 SASEGT. The V and J ends lost 6 bases and 0 bases respectively, with 18 bases between them. The CDR3: CASSQTSHSLSGNTIYF. The CDR3 DNA sequence: TGTGCCAGCAGCCAGACCTCCCACAGCCTCTCTGGAAACACCATATATTTT.

This chain uses TRBV20-1 with TRBJ1-6; D is uncertain. This CDR3 contains 16 residues. The V and J ends lost 6 bases and 8 bases respectively, with 23 bases between them. Germline assignment: CDR1 DFQATT and CDR2 SNEGSKA (reference sequence). The CDR3 sequence: CSAESCGGQLDSPLHF. In nucleotides, the CDR3 is TGCAGTGCCGAGAGTTGCGGAGGTCAGTTGGATTCACCCCTCCACTTT.

This clonotype was seen only a few times. V gene TRBV7-9 combines with J gene TRBJ2-5; no definite D call. Trimming left V 5 bases short and J 0 bases short, with 16 bases between. This CDR3 contains 16 residues. Germline CDR1 reads SEHNR; CDR2 reads FQNEAQ (reference sequence). CDR3 protein: CASSHPSLHNQETQYF. The CDR3 DNA follows: TGTGCCAGCAGCCACCCCTCTCTCCACAACCAAGAGACCCAGTACTTC.

The chain joins TRBV9 to TRBJ1-2; D uncertain. V was clipped by 0 bases and J by 4 bases, with 13 bases between them. The CDR3 sequence is 15 residues long. From germline, CDR1 is SGDLS and CDR2 YYNGEE. The CDR3 DNA reads TGTGCCAGCAGCGTAGGCTCGGGCGGTGGCTATGGCTACACCTTC. It encodes CASSVGSGGGYGYTF.

The rearrangement uses TRBV19 and TRBJ1-5, with a tentative D call TRBD1 (5 bases). Germline V gene sequence: CDR1 LNHDA, CDR2 SQIVND (reference sequence). The V and J ends lost 0 bases and 3 bases respectively, with 12 bases between them. The CDR3 has 16 residues. In DNA form, the CDR3 reads TGTGCCAGTAGTATAGAAGCAGGGAGGAACAATCAGCCCCAGCATTTT. Amino acids: CASSIEAGRNNQPQHF. The whole variable domain, remainder taken from reference TRBV19 and TRBJ1-5, is DGGITQSPKYLFRKEGQNVTLSCEQNLNHDAMYWYRQDPGQGLRLIYYSQIVNDFQKGDIAEGYSVSREKKESFPLTVTSAQKNPTAFYLCASSIEAGRNNQPQHFGDGTRLSIL.